A single sample is the source of the 3 T cell receptor beta chains below, sequenced in a study of OX40 agonist ivuxolimab in advanced cancers. Sequenced by immunoSEQ multiplex PCR; TCRdb stores in-frame clones only, minus some. The repertoire consists of 77,000 or so clones, with 75% to 90% occurring once and the leading ten covering roughly 2.2%. Sequencing used CD4+ or CD8+ T cells sorted from blood, obtained in a trial of the OX40 agonist ivuxolimab. Receptors were obtained from an adult with an advanced solid tumor such as melanoma, head and neck, liver or kidney cancer.

The chain joins TRBV2 to TRBJ2-3; no definite D call. V was clipped by 3 bases and J by 2 bases, with 6 bases between them. The CDR3 loop spans 13 amino acids. Germline values: CDR1 SNHLY, CDR2 FYNNEI. The CDR3 sequence: CASSEPFTDTQYF. In DNA, the CDR3 is TGTGCCAGCAGTGAGCCTTTCACAGATACGCAGTATTTT.

The rearrangement joins TRBV6-5 to TRBJ1-5; D not resolved. Germline V gene sequence: CDR1 MNHEY, CDR2 SVGAGI. This CDR3 contains 15 residues. The V end was cut by 4 bases, the J end by 5 bases, with 15 bases between. CDR3 bases: TGTGCCAGCAGTTCCGACCGGTGGTCGTATCAGCCCCAGCATTTT. This codes for CASSSDRWSYQPQHF.

This clone is a singleton in its sample. The chain recombines TRBV28 with TRBJ2-2; D ambiguous. Per the germline V gene, CDR1 is MDHEN and CDR2 is SYDVKM. V lost 8 bases, J lost 6 bases, and 13 bases lay in between. The CDR3 length is 13 residues. CDR3 protein: CASGRVSPGELFF. The DNA for the CDR3 is TGTGCCAGCGGAAGAGTTTCTCCCGGGGAGCTGTTTTTT.